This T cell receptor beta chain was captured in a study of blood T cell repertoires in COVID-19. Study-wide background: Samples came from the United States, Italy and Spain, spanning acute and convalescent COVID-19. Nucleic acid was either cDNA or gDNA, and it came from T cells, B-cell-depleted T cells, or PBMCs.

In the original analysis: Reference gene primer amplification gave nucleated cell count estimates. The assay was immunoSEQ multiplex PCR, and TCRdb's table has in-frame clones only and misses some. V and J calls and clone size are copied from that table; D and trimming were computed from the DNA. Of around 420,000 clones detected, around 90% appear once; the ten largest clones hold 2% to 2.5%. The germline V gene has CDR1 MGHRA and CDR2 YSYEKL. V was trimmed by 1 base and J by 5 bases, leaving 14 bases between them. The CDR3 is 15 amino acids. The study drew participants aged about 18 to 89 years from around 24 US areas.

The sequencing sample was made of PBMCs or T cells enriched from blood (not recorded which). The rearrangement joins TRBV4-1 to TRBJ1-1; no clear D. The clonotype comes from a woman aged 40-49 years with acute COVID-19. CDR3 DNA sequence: TGCGCCAGCAGCCAAGTGAGTTTAATGCGTACTGAAGCTTTCTTT. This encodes CASSQVSLMRTEAFF.